One and the same sample provided the 32 T cell receptor beta chains below, sequenced in a study of blood T cells in healthy people across ages. A sample-barcoded 5' primer and a J-beta primer mix were used in a second PCR of about 7 to 12 cycles. One entry per CDR3 protein results from TCRdb running MiXCR on the 5' RACE reads. The sample shows fewer than 950,000 distinct CDR3 sequences, roughly 34% of them seen only once. Sequenced input: blood. Receptor source: a man younger than 35 in good health.

This clonotype was detected ten times or more. The V and J genes are TRBV12-3 or TRBV12-4 and TRBJ1-4; unclear D gene. This CDR3 region has 12 residues. Trimming pared 4 bases from V and 5 bases from J, leaving 5 bases between. The CDR3 loop is CASSSPNEKLFF. The CDR3 DNA is TGTGCCAGCAGTTCCCCGAATGAAAAACTGTTTTTT.

This sequence joins TRBV12-3 or TRBV12-4 and TRBJ2-4; no clear D gene. The germline V and J ends were trimmed by 5 bases and 0 bases, with 11 bases remaining between them. This CDR3 has 15 residues. The CDR3 reads CASSATLVAKNIQYF. CDR3 in DNA: TGTGCCAGCAGTGCAACCCTAGTAGCCAAAAACATTCAGTACTTC.

This chain joins TRBV9 and TRBJ1-1; D uncertain. Germline V CDR1 and CDR2: SGDLS, YYNGEE. Trimming took 3 bases from V and 1 from J, leaving 10 bases between them. This CDR3 region has 14 residues. CDR3 region: CASSAGLQNTEAFF. Written as DNA, the CDR3 is TGTGCCAGCAGCGCGGGCCTCCAGAACACTGAAGCTTTCTTT. The full variable domain, rest sourced from reference TRBV9 and TRBJ1-1, is DSGVTQTPKHLITATGQRVTLRCSPRSGDLSVYWYQQSLDQGLQFLIQYYNGEERAKGNILERFSAQQFPDLHSELNLSSLELGDSALYFCASSAGLQNTEAFFGQGTRLTVV.

There are a few counts of this clonotype. V usage is TRBV6-5 and J usage is TRBJ1-6; no clear D. V was pared by 5 bases and J by 14 bases, with 16 bases between. The V gene's germline CDR1 is MNHEY and CDR2 SVGAGI. The CDR3 extends over 13 amino acids. The CDR3 bases are TGTGCCAGCAGTATAGGAGAACCCGCGGCCCTCCACTTT. Translated, it gives CASSIGEPAALHF.

The rearrangement links TRBV12-3 or TRBV12-4 to TRBJ1-6, with 7 bases aligning to TRBD1. This CDR3 spans 16 amino acids. Trimming at V came to 6 bases and at J to 4 bases, leaving 9 bases not matched to a gene. CDR3 residues: CASSRDRDLYNSPLHF. The CDR3 nucleotides are TGTGCCAGCAGCCGGGACAGAGACCTTTATAATTCACCCCTCCACTTT.

This clonotype turned up a few times. This rearrangement joins TRBV4-2 to TRBJ2-5; no clear D. Trimming stripped 0 bases from V and 1 base from J, with 9 bases between. The CDR3 spans 15 residues. Germline-derived CDR1 and CDR2 are LGHNA and YNFKEQ. This CDR3 reads CASSQDGPSQETQYF. In DNA, the CDR3 is TGTGCCAGCAGCCAAGACGGTCCCTCCCAAGAGACCCAGTACTTC.

The V and J genes are TRBV28 and TRBJ2-4; TRBD1 matches 9 bases. The J call may be mistaken, given a closer DNA end match to TRBJ2-7. The CDR3 is 15 amino acids. The germline V gene encodes CDR1 MDHEN and CDR2 SYDVKM. The CDR3, as DNA: TGTGCCAGCAGTGCAGCCGGGACAGGGTCCTACGAGCAGTACTTC. The encoded protein is CASSAAGTGSYEQYF.

The sample holds a few counts of this clonotype. The chain employs TRBV18 and TRBJ1-5; D possibly corresponds to TRBD1 (5 bases). V was clipped by 3 bases and J by 8 bases, with 17 bases between them. Germline loops: CDR1 KGHSH, CDR2 LQKENI. The CDR3 loop spans 15 amino acids. This CDR3 reads CASSPNPGTREPQHF. CDR3 nucleotide sequence: TGTGCCAGCTCACCGAATCCGGGGACCAGGGAGCCCCAGCATTTT.

This clonotype was seen more than once but under ten times. The chain links TRBV7-9 to TRBJ2-7, with 9 bases that match TRBD2. The CDR3 extends over 15 amino acids. CDR1 is SEHNR, CDR2 FQNEAQ, per germline (reference sequence). With V trimmed by 1 base and J by 7 bases, 8 bases remained unmatched. The CDR3: CASSLGTSEVNEQYF. The CDR3, as DNA: TGTGCCAGCAGCTTAGGGACTAGCGAGGTCAATGAGCAGTACTTC.

This clonotype was picked up many times. The chain is built from TRBV7-2 and TRBJ2-3; D remains ambiguous. Looked up from germline, CDR1 is SGHTA and CDR2 is FQGNSA. V was pared by 3 bases and J by 5 bases, with 3 bases between. The CDR3 extends over 11 amino acids. CDR3 loop: CASSFKDTQYF. CDR3 DNA: TGTGCCAGCAGCTTTAAAGATACGCAGTATTTT.

The rearrangement joins TRBV7-9 to TRBJ1-4; 9 positions agree with TRBD1. The CDR3 is made up of 13 amino acids. CDR1 and CDR2 from the germline V gene are SEHNR and FQNEAQ (reference sequence). Trimming cost V 10 bases and J 7 bases; bases outside gene matches: 7. CDR3: CATAGTGIEKLFF. CDR3 bases: TGTGCCACCGCCGGGACAGGGATTGAAAAACTGTTTTTT.

This clonotype occurred a few times. This sequence joins TRBV29-1 and TRBJ2-7; D is ambiguous. In germline, CDR1 is SQVTM, CDR2 ANQGSEA. The CDR3 is 11 residues long. V was pared by 4 bases and J by 5 bases, with 9 bases between. The CDR3 loop is CSVGSPNEQYF. CDR3 DNA: TGCAGCGTTGGAAGTCCAAACGAGCAGTACTTC.

The rearrangement joins TRBV7-2 to TRBJ2-1, with TRBD2 identical over 8 bases. Germline loops: CDR1 SGHTA, CDR2 FQGNSA. The V and J ends lost 1 base and 9 bases, in that order; junction bases with no gene match: 5. This CDR3 has 14 amino acids. Here the CDR3 reads CASSLDGGGGEQFF. CDR3 sequence (DNA): TGTGCCAGCAGCTTAGACGGGGGGGGCGGTGAGCAGTTCTTC.

This clonotype has just a few counts. The J gene is TRBJ2-1, the V gene TRBV7-3, with D hard to call. With the DNA end fitting TRBJ2-7 better, the J assignment may be wrong. This CDR3 comprises 15 residues. CDR1 SGHTA and CDR2 FQGTGA come from the germline V gene. CDR3 in DNA: TGTGCCAGCAGCTTAAACTCCCTCTCCTACAATGAGCAGTACTTC. This encodes CASSLNSLSYNEQYF.

This clonotype showed up many times. The rearrangement joins TRBV4-2 to TRBJ2-5; 7 bases map to TRBD1. Germline V gene lookup returns CDR1 LGHNA and CDR2 YNFKEQ. There are 15 residues in the CDR3. V was clipped by 1 base and J by 2 bases; unmatched bases: 4. This CDR3 reads CASSQGTGVQETQYF. The CDR3 bases are TGTGCCAGCAGCCAAGGGACAGGAGTACAAGAGACCCAGTACTTC.

The CDR3 sequence: CASSPRLAGPGEQFF. For the CDR3, the DNA is TGTGCCAGCAGCCCCAGACTAGCGGGGCCAGGTGAGCAGTTCTTC. The rearrangement uses TRBV7-2 and TRBJ2-1, with 11 bases fitting TRBD2. Germline V CDR1 and CDR2: SGHTA, FQGNSA. The CDR3 contains 15 residues. V lost 5 bases, J lost 9 bases, and 9 bases stayed unmatched.

Note on this clonotype: Germline is not matched at one junction end, which may reflect a read error. The J gene is TRBJ1-5, the V gene TRBV2; D uncertain. The CDR3 totals 15 residues. Germline CDR1 is SNHLY and CDR2 is FYNNEI. The CDR3 reads CASSEVDYSNQPQHF. CDR3 DNA sequence: TGTGCCAGCAGCGAAGTCGATTATAGCAATCAGCCCCAGCATTTT. The variable domain in full, with the rest retrieved from reference TRBV2 and TRBJ1-5, is EPEVTQTPSHQVTQMGQEVILRCVPISNHLYFYWYRQILGQKVEFLVSFYNNEISEKSEIFDDQFSVERPDGSNFTLKIRSTKLEDSAMYFCASSEVDYSNQPQHFGDGTRLSIL.

The V and J genes are TRBV9 and TRBJ2-3, with no clear D. V was cut by 2 bases and J by 2 bases, with 6 bases left in between. CDR1 and CDR2 from the germline V gene are SGDLS and YYNGEE. This CDR3 has 13 amino acids. CDR3 sequence: CASSVTATDTQYF. The CDR3 DNA sequence: TGTGCCAGCAGCGTCACCGCCACAGATACGCAGTATTTT.

At least ten counts were recorded for this clonotype. This chain uses TRBV6-1 with TRBJ1-2, with no clear D. CDR3 length: 15 residues. V lost 6 bases and J 2 bases, leaving 16 bases between the germline ends. Germline CDR1 reads MNHNS; CDR2 reads SASEGT. CDR3 nucleotide sequence: TGTGCCAGCAGCAAAACCTCGGGAGAAAACTATGGCTACACCTTC. It yields the protein CASSKTSGENYGYTF.

This chain connects TRBV13 to TRBJ2-7, with a possible D match to TRBD2 (5 bases). There are 13 residues in the CDR3. CDR1 is PRHDT, CDR2 FYEKMQ, per germline (reference sequence). V was shortened by 3 bases and J by 2 bases, with 8 bases between the two germline ends. The CDR3 here is CASSFWGAYEQYF. The CDR3 bases are TGTGCCAGCAGCTTCTGGGGAGCCTACGAGCAGTACTTC.

This clonotype was seen a few times. V and J are TRBV6-2 or TRBV6-3 and TRBJ2-7, with TRBD2 matching over 7 bases. The CDR3 loop spans 13 amino acids. The germline gives CDR1 MNHEY, CDR2 SVGEGT. V was pared by 0 bases and J by 5 bases, with 1 base of the junction left unmatched. CDR3 amino acids: CASSYSRGNEQYF. For the CDR3, the DNA is TGTGCCAGCAGTTACTCGCGGGGGAACGAGCAGTACTTC.

The V gene is TRBV28, the J gene TRBJ2-3; 10 bases match TRBD2. The junction had 9 bases not matched to a gene; V was cut back by 6 bases and J by 6 bases. CDR1 and CDR2 from the germline V gene are MDHEN and SYDVKM. The CDR3 is 15 residues long. This CDR3 reads CASRAYQRGGDTQYF. The DNA of the CDR3 is TGTGCCAGCAGGGCCTACCAGCGGGGGGGGGATACGCAGTATTTT.

The chain recombines TRBV4-1 with TRBJ2-3; perhaps TRBD1 as D (6 bases). With 6 bases removed from V and 2 bases from J, the gap between germline ends came to 21 bases. Germline loops: CDR1 MGHRA, CDR2 YSYEKL. The CDR3 consists of 17 residues. CDR3: CASRLIAGVGDTDTQYF. For the CDR3, the DNA is TGCGCCAGCAGGCTAATTGCAGGGGTAGGAGACACAGATACGCAGTATTTT.

This clonotype was found a few times. The chain employs TRBV2 and TRBJ2-1; 9 bases fit TRBD1. After removal of 0 bases from V and 4 bases from J, the junction contained 7 bases not matched to a gene. Germline assignment: CDR1 SNHLY and CDR2 FYNNEI. The CDR3 has 17 residues. CDR3 sequence: CASSEAGTGFLYNEQFF. The CDR3 DNA reads as TGTGCCAGCAGTGAAGCGGGGACAGGGTTCCTTTACAATGAGCAGTTCTTC.

This clonotype was observed a handful of times. The chain couples TRBV28 to TRBJ2-2; 7 nucleotides agree with TRBD2. J lost 4 bases, V lost 6 bases, and 8 bases had no gene match. CDR1 and CDR2 from the germline V gene are MDHEN and SYDVKM. The CDR3 has 15 residues. The CDR3 DNA reads TGTGCCAGCAGCTCCGAAGGACTAGGCACCGGGGAGCTGTTTTTT. Its protein product is CASSSEGLGTGELFF.

This clonotype was detected a few times. An end of the junction differs from the germline gene, which may be a read error. V is TRBV5-1 and J is TRBJ1-2; perhaps TRBD1 as D (6 bases). Germline V CDR1 and CDR2: SGHRS, YFSETQ. This CDR3 has 15 amino acids. The CDR3 region is CASSLGPGADYGYTF. The CDR3 DNA is TGTGCCAGCAGCTTAGGTCCGGGGGCAGACTATGGCTACACCTTC.

The chain combines TRBV29-1 with TRBJ2-3; weak D call: TRBD2 (6 bases). Germline CDR1 is SQVTM and CDR2 is ANQGSEA. V was cut by 7 bases and J by 4 bases, with 18 bases left in between. The CDR3 length is 14 residues. In DNA, the CDR3 is TGCAGCGCTTCCGACCCTACGGGGGCAGATACGCAGTATTTT. The encoded protein is CSASDPTGADTQYF.

The V gene is TRBV19, the J gene TRBJ1-2, with 8 bases fitting TRBD1. V dropped 6 bases and J dropped 4; count of bases not matched to a gene: 10. Germline CDR1 and CDR2: LNHDA and SQIVND (reference sequence). The CDR3 covers 15 residues. This chain's CDR3 is CASRPPRDRLYGYTF. The CDR3 bases are TGTGCCAGTAGGCCTCCTCGGGACAGGCTCTATGGCTACACCTTC.

The sample holds many counts of this clonotype. The V gene is TRBV4-3, the J gene TRBJ1-2; D possibly corresponds to TRBD1 (5 bases). Per the germline V gene, CDR1 is LGHNA and CDR2 is YSLEER. The CDR3 has 14 amino acids. The V gene lost 3 bases and the J gene lost 4 bases, with 12 bases spanning the gap. This CDR3 is CASSQLGTGYGYTF. CDR3 DNA: TGCGCCAGCAGCCAGCTCGGGACGGGCTATGGCTACACCTTC.

This clonotype was found a few times. The V gene is TRBV20-1, the J gene TRBJ2-4; 7 nucleotides match TRBD1. From germline, CDR1 is DFQATT and CDR2 SNEGSKA (reference sequence). Losses at the gene ends were 6 bases for V and 0 bases for J; bases not matched to a gene: 8. This CDR3 contains 15 residues. The CDR3 reads CSARDRAQAKNIQYF. The CDR3 DNA sequence: TGCAGTGCCCGCGACAGGGCTCAAGCCAAAAACATTCAGTACTTC.

This clonotype has just one count. The junction departs from the called germline gene at one end, perhaps through a read error. The CDR3 DNA follows: TGTGCCACCAGCGGGCCTAACCCAGAGACCCGGTACTTC. Amino acids: CATSGPNPETRYF. The V and J genes are TRBV28 and TRBJ2-5; possibly TRBD2 for D (6 bases). Germline V CDR1 and CDR2: MDHEN, SYDVKM. This CDR3 has 13 amino acids.

The table lists this clonotype with a few counts. The chain couples TRBV5-1 to TRBJ1-2; possibly TRBD1 for D (5 bases). The length of the CDR3 is 14 residues. The germline CDR1 and CDR2 sequences are SGHRS and YFSETQ. The V end lost 1 base, the J end lost 4 bases, and 11 bases lay between the germline ends. The CDR3 bases are TGCGCCAGCAGCTTGTCACAGGATGGCTATGGCTACACCTTC. Protein: CASSLSQDGYGYTF.